Shown below are 27 T cell receptor beta chains from a single sample sequenced in a study of identical twins. TCRdb reprocessed the 5' RACE reads via MiXCR and lists one record per CDR3 protein. The sample has 450,000 or so distinct CDR3 sequences; about 24% are singletons. This sample also appeared in a second study, on T cells expressing NK-cell markers.

Sequences were obtained from CD4+ T cells sorted from blood. These receptors were obtained from a woman younger than 35 in good health.

Only a few counts were recorded for this clonotype. The rearrangement uses TRBV10-3 and TRBJ2-5, with D tentatively TRBD2 (6 bases). This CDR3 has 13 amino acids. Germline V gene lookup returns CDR1 ENHRY and CDR2 SYGVKD. V was clipped by 4 bases and J by 5 bases, with 11 bases between them. CDR3 amino acids: CAISVGGRETQYF. DNA for the CDR3: TGTGCCATCAGTGTCGGGGGAAGGGAGACCCAGTACTTC.

The chain combines TRBV7-9 with TRBJ1-1; D remains unclear. The CDR3 has 12 residues. Trimming took 1 base from V and 10 from J, leaving 10 bases between them. From germline, CDR1 is SEHNR and CDR2 FQNEAQ (reference sequence). CDR3 nucleotide sequence: TGTGCCAGCAGCTTAGATGGGGAGGGAGCTTTCTTT. Encoded protein: CASSLDGEGAFF.

The chain joins TRBV20-1 to TRBJ2-7; the D gene is possibly TRBD2 (6 bases). The CDR3 extends over 11 amino acids. CDR1 DFQATT and CDR2 SNEGSKA come from the germline V gene (reference sequence). V shed 3 bases and J shed 6 bases, with 9 bases lying between them. CDR3 coding DNA: TGCAGTGCTAGTTTCGGGAGCGAGCAGTACTTC. Translating it yields CSASFGSEQYF.

This chain connects TRBV6-5 to TRBJ2-3, with 13 positions matching TRBD2. J lost 7 bases, V lost 1 base, and 8 bases had no gene match. CDR1 and CDR2 from the germline V gene are MNHEY and SVGAGI. CDR3 length equals 17 residues. CDR3 sequence (DNA): TGTGCCAGCAGTTACTTGCGGACTAGCGGGAGCCCGAATACGCAGTATTTT. It translates to CASSYLRTSGSPNTQYF.

This clonotype was recorded a few times. The junction does not match germline at one end; this may be a read error. V is TRBV5-6 and J is TRBJ2-1, with a tentative D call TRBD2 (5 bases). The CDR3 is made up of 13 amino acids. Per the germline V gene, CDR1 is SGHDT and CDR2 is YYEEEE. CDR3 DNA: TGTGCCAGCAGCTTGGCTAGTAGCTTGGTCGGGATATTC. The encoded protein is CASSLASSLVGIF. Complete variable domain (other parts from reference TRBV5-6 and TRBJ2-1): DAGVTQSPTHLIKTRGQQVTLRCSPKSGHDTVSWYQQALGQGPQFIFQYYEEEERQRGNFPDRFSGHQFPNYSSELNVNALLLGDSALYLCASSLASSLVGIFGPGTRLTVL.

The J gene is TRBJ2-5, the V gene TRBV12-3 or TRBV12-4, with D hard to call. V shed 3 bases and J shed 4 bases, with 6 bases lying between them. This CDR3 is built from 12 residues. The CDR3 nucleotides are TGTGCCAGCAGTTTTCTCTTAGAGACCCAGTACTTC. It translates to CASSFLLETQYF.

This clonotype was found a few times. The chain is built from TRBV14 and TRBJ2-5, with D uncertain. The CDR3 spans 13 residues. With 5 bases removed from V and 1 base from J, the gap between germline ends came to 8 bases. Germline values: CDR1 SGHDN, CDR2 FVKESK. The chain's CDR3 is CASSFTTQETQYF. The CDR3 nucleotides read TGTGCCAGCAGCTTCACGACCCAAGAGACCCAGTACTTC.

The chain combines TRBV7-9 with TRBJ1-1, with 8 bases matching TRBD1. From germline, CDR1 is SEHNR and CDR2 FQNEAQ (reference sequence). The CDR3 sequence is 13 residues long. After removal of 7 bases from V and 1 base from J, the junction contained 2 bases not matched to a gene. In DNA, the CDR3 is TGTGCCAGCAACAGGGGGACGAACACTGAAGCTTTCTTT. Protein: CASNRGTNTEAFF.

The V call is TRBV12-3 or TRBV12-4, the J call TRBJ2-2; 7 bases are a match to TRBD1. There are 15 residues in the CDR3. The V segment lost 6 bases and the J segment 4 bases; nucleotides outside the gene matches: 8. The CDR3, as DNA: TGTGCCAGCAGACTTGGACAGGTCTTCACCGGGGAGCTGTTTTTT. Protein sequence: CASRLGQVFTGELFF.

This clonotype was seen only a few times. This chain connects TRBV15 to TRBJ2-7; D is uncertain. The CDR3 is 15 residues long. Germline values: CDR1 LNHNV, CDR2 YYDKDF (reference sequence). Trimming left V 1 base short and J 0 bases short, with 10 bases between. For the CDR3, the DNA is TGTGCCACCAGCAGAGCGCGGCAGAGCTCCTACGAGCAGTACTTC. Protein: CATSRARQSSYEQYF.

The rearrangement uses TRBV30 and TRBJ2-7; D unresolved. The CDR3 length is 13 residues. CDR1 is GTSNPN and CDR2 is SVGIG in the germline V gene (reference sequence). V was cut by 0 bases and J by 5 bases, with 11 bases left in between. For the CDR3, the DNA is TGTGCCTGGAGTGTAGGATTCTCGAACGAGCAGTACTTC. Encoded protein: CAWSVGFSNEQYF. Combining the CDR3 with reference TRBV30 and TRBJ2-7 gives the whole variable domain SQTIHQWPATLVQPVGSPLSLECTVEGTSNPNLYWYRQAAGRGLQLLFYSVGIGQISSEVPQNLSASRPQDRQFILSSKKLLLSDSGFYLCAWSVGFSNEQYFGPGTRLTVT.

The table lists this clonotype with a few counts. CDR3 residues: CASSGYRGLTDTQYF. In DNA form, the CDR3 reads TGTGCCAGCAGTGGATACAGGGGGCTGACAGATACGCAGTATTTT. The chain is built from TRBV6-1 and TRBJ2-3, with TRBD1 matching 9 bases. V shed 4 bases, J shed 3 bases, and the junction held 5 bases outside the gene matches. Germline V lookup: CDR1 MNHNS, CDR2 SASEGT. The CDR3 covers 15 residues.

The rearrangement joins TRBV5-6 to TRBJ1-5; D call uncertain. Germline V CDR1 and CDR2: SGHDT, YYEEEE. The germline V and J ends were trimmed by 5 bases and 5 bases, with 8 bases remaining between them. The CDR3 is made up of 12 amino acids. The CDR3 coding sequence is TGTGCCAGCAGTTTACGGGATCAGCCCCAGCATTTT. Protein: CASSLRDQPQHF.

This sequence joins TRBV5-1 and TRBJ1-2; D uncertain. CDR1 is SGHRS, CDR2 YFSETQ, per germline. CDR3 length: 14 residues. With 0 bases removed from V and 3 bases from J, the gap between germline ends came to 9 bases. CDR3 nucleotides: TGCGCCAGCAGCTTGGCCCACGGGGACTATGGCTACACCTTC. The encoded protein is CASSLAHGDYGYTF.

This clonotype was seen a handful of times. This chain's CDR3 is CASSLGVGATDTQYF. The CDR3 region has the DNA TGCGCCAGCAGCTTGGGAGTCGGGGCCACAGATACGCAGTATTTT. The V gene is TRBV5-1, the J gene TRBJ2-3; D may match TRBD1 or TRBD2 (5 bases each). CDR3 length: 15 residues. Trimming removed 0 bases at V and 2 bases at J, with 10 bases between. CDR1 is SGHRS and CDR2 is YFSETQ in the germline V gene.

The chain uses TRBV7-9 and TRBJ1-1; D possibly corresponds to TRBD1 (5 bases). Trimming cost V 5 bases and J 6 bases, with 19 bases left between them. The CDR3 consists of 15 residues. The germline CDR1 and CDR2 sequences are SEHNR and FQNEAQ (reference sequence). This CDR3 reads CASSPTGARDSEAFF. CDR3 nucleotide sequence: TGTGCCAGCAGCCCCACCGGGGCGCGGGATTCTGAAGCTTTCTTT.

This clonotype was found a few times. The CDR3 loop reads CASSIDGHNQYF. The CDR3 region has the DNA TGTGCCAGTAGTATAGATGGACATAACCAGTACTTC. The genes are TRBV19 and TRBJ2-7, with D tentatively TRBD1 (5 bases). This CDR3 is 12 amino acids long. The V gene's germline CDR1 is LNHDA and CDR2 SQIVND (reference sequence). V was clipped by 0 bases and J by 10 bases, with 10 bases between them.

The chain recombines TRBV6-5 with TRBJ2-1, with 12 bases lining up with TRBD2. Trimming cost V 0 bases and J 6 bases; bases outside gene matches: 6. The CDR3 has 17 residues. Germline V gene sequence: CDR1 MNHEY, CDR2 SVGAGI. The CDR3 loop is CASSYSILGLAGNEQFF. The CDR3 DNA is TGTGCCAGCAGTTACTCAATTTTGGGACTAGCGGGCAATGAGCAGTTCTTC.

The chain uses TRBV21-1 and TRBJ2-6; the listed D gene, TRBD1, was not tested against the DNA. TRBV21-1 is a pseudogene locus. The length of the CDR3 is 19 residues. The CDR3 DNA reads as TGTGCCAGCAGCAATGGCCCCTTGACACCTCGCTCTGGGGCCAACGTCCTGACTTTC. This encodes CASSNGPLTPRSGANVLTF.

The chain has TRBV6-2 or TRBV6-3 and TRBJ1-2, with unresolved D. The germline CDR1 and CDR2 sequences are MNHEY and SVGEGT. Trimming stripped 2 bases from V and 2 bases from J, with 6 bases between. The CDR3 runs 13 residues. The DNA of the CDR3 is TGTGCCAGCAGTTACCTCAACAACTATGGCTACACCTTC. Protein: CASSYLNNYGYTF.

The J gene is TRBJ2-3, the V gene TRBV7-9; possibly TRBD1 or TRBD2 for D (6 bases each). Germline values: CDR1 SEHNR, CDR2 FQNEAQ (reference sequence). This CDR3 comprises 15 residues. V was cut by 4 bases and J by 2 bases, with 13 bases left in between. CDR3: CASSSRGQITDTQYF. Here the CDR3 DNA reads TGTGCCAGCAGCTCTCGGGGGCAGATCACAGATACGCAGTATTTT.

The chain recombines TRBV6-6 with TRBJ2-2, with D unresolved. This CDR3 is built from 13 residues. Germline CDR1 reads MNHNY; CDR2 reads SVGAGI (reference sequence). The V end lost 4 bases, the J end lost 4 bases, and 7 bases lay between the germline ends. CDR3 DNA: TGTGCCAGCAGTTCGGCCCTCACCGGGGAGCTGTTTTTT. Amino acids: CASSSALTGELFF.

This clonotype was detected only a few times. The J gene is TRBJ1-6, the V gene TRBV3-1, with unresolved D. Germline lookup yields CDR1 LGHDT and CDR2 YNNKEL (reference sequence). The length of the CDR3 is 14 residues. Trimming shortened V by 1 base and J by 10 bases, and 11 bases separated the two germline ends. CDR3 protein: CASSQVGSGSPLHF. As DNA, the CDR3 is TGTGCCAGCAGCCAAGTGGGCTCGGGGTCACCCCTCCACTTT. The full variable domain, completed using reference TRBV3-1 and TRBJ1-6, is DTAVSQTPKYLVTQMGNDKSIKCEQNLGHDTMYWYKQDSKKFLKIMFSYNNKELIINETVPNRFSPKSPDKAHLNLHINSLELGDSAVYFCASSQVGSGSPLHFGNGTRLTVT.

The gene calls are TRBV21-1 and TRBJ2-7; no DNA check was done on the table's D call, TRBD1. TRBV21-1 is reported as a pseudogene. CDR3 length equals 17 residues. The CDR3 reads CASSNTVRGPTSYEQYF. The CDR3 region has the DNA TGTGCCAGCAGCAATACAGTTAGGGGGCCTACGTCCTACGAGCAGTACTTC.

The genes are TRBV7-8 and TRBJ2-1; TRBD2 matches 14 bases. J lost 2 bases, V lost 3 bases, and 3 bases had no gene match. Germline V gene data show CDR1 as SGHVS and CDR2 as FQNEAQ. The CDR3 contains 17 residues. CDR3 sequence: CASSLRTSGRTYNEQFF. CDR3 DNA: TGTGCCAGCAGCTTGCGGACTAGCGGGAGGACCTACAATGAGCAGTTCTTC.

The V call is TRBV29-1, the J call TRBJ2-2; weak D call: TRBD2 (5 bases). Trimming removed 6 bases from V and 5 bases from J, with 16 bases in between. CDR1 SQVTM and CDR2 ANQGSEA come from the germline V gene. CDR3 length: 14 residues. CDR3 bases: TGCAGCGTCAATACACGGCCGGGGACCGGGGAGCTGTTTTTT. This sequence encodes CSVNTRPGTGELFF.

At least ten counts were recorded for this clonotype. The chain employs TRBV9 and TRBJ1-6, with 9 bases identical to TRBD1. Germline lookup yields CDR1 SGDLS and CDR2 YYNGEE. Trimming at V came to 4 bases and at J to 7 bases, leaving 9 bases not matched to a gene. CDR3 size: 16 residues. CDR3 in amino acids: CASSTTPGQGNSPLHF. The DNA for the CDR3 is TGTGCCAGCAGCACGACACCGGGACAGGGCAATTCACCCCTCCACTTT.